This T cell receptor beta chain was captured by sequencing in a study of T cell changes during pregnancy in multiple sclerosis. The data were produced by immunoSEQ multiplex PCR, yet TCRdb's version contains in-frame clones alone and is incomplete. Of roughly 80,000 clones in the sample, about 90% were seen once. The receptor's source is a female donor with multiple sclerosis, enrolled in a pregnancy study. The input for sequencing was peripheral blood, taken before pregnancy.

The CDR3 DNA is TGTGCCAGCAGTTTCTCGGGACAGGGGGTTCTAAGTAGGAAAGCTTTCTTT. It codes for CASSFSGQGVLSRKAFF. V gene TRBV5-6 combines with J gene TRBJ1-1; 11 positions agree with TRBD1. Per germline, CDR1 SGHDT and CDR2 YYEEEE. Trimming removed 5 bases from V and 9 bases from J; junction bases left unmatched: 18. The CDR3 is made up of 17 amino acids.